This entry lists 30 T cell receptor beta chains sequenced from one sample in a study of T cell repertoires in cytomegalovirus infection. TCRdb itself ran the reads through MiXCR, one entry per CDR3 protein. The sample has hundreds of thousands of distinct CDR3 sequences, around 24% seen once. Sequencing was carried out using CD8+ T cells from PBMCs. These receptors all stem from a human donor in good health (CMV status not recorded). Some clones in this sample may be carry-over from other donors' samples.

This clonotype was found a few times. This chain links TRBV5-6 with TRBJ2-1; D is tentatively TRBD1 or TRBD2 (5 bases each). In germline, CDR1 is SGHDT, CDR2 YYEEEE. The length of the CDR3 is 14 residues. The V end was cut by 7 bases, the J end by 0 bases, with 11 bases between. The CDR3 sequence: CASFAGSSYNEQFF. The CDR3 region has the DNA TGTGCCAGCTTCGCAGGGAGCTCCTACAATGAGCAGTTCTTC.

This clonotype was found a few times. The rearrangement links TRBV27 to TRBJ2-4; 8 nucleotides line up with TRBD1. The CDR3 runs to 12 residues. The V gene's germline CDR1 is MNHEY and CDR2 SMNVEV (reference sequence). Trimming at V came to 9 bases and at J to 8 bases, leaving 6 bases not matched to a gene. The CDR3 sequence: CASWTGTDIQYF. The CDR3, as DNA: TGTGCCAGTTGGACAGGGACGGACATTCAGTACTTC.

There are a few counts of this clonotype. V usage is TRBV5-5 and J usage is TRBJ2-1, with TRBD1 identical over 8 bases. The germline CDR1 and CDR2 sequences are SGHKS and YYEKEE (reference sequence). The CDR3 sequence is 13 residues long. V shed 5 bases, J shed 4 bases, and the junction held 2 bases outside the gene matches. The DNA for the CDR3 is TGTGCCAGCAGAGGGACAGGTTACAATGAGCAGTTCTTC. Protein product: CASRGTGYNEQFF.

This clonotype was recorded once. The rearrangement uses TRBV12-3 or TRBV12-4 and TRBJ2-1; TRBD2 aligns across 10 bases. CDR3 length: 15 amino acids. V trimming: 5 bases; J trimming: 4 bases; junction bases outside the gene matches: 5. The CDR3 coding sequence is TGTGCCAGCAGTCCCCAGCGGGGGGGTTACAATGAGCAGTTCTTC. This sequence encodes CASSPQRGGYNEQFF.

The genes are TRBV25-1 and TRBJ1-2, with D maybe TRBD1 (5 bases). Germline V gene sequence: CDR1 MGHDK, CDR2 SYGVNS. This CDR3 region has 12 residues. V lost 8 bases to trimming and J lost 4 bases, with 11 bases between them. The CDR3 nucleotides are TGTGCCAGCCGGGGACCCAGCTATGGCTACACCTTC. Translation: CASRGPSYGYTF.

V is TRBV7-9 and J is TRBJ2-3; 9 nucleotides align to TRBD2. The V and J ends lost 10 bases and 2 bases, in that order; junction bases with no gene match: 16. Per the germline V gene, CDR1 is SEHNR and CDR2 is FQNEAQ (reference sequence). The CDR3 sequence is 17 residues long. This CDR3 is CATARAGGPLTTDTQYF. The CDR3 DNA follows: TGTGCCACAGCGAGGGCGGGGGGGCCCCTTACCACAGATACGCAGTATTTT.

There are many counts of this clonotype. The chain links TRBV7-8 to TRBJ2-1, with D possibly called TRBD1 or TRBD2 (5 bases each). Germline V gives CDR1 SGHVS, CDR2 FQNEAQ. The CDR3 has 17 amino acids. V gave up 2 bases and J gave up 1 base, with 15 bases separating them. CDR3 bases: TGTGCCAGCAGCTTACCTAGGGACCGCCCTTCCTACAATGAGCAGTTCTTC. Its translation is CASSLPRDRPSYNEQFF.

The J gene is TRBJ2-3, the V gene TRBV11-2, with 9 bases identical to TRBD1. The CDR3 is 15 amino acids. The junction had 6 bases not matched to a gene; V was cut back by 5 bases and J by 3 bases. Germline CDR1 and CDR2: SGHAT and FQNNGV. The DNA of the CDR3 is TGTGCCAGCAGCGAGCACAGGGGGCCTACAGATACGCAGTATTTT. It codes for CASSEHRGPTDTQYF.

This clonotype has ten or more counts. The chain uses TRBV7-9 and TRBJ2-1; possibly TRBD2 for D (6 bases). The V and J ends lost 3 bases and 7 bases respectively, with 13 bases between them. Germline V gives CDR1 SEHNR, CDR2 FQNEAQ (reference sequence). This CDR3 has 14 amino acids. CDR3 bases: TGTGCCAGCAGCTTCGGGGGATCTGGGAATGAGCAGTTCTTC. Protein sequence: CASSFGGSGNEQFF.

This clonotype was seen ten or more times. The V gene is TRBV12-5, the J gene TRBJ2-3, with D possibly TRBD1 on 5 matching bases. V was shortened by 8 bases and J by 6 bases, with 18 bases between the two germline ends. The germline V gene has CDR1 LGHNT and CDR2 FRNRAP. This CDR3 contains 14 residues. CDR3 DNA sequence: TGTGCTAGTCGTAAAACAGGTCAAGGGGATACGCAGTATTTT. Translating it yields CASRKTGQGDTQYF.

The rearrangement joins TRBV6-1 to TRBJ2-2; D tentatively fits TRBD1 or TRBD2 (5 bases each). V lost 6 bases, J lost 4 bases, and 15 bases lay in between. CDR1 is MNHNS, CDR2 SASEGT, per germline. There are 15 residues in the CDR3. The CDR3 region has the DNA TGTGCCAGCAGCCGCTGGGACCCGGGCACCGGGGAGCTGTTTTTT. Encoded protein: CASSRWDPGTGELFF.

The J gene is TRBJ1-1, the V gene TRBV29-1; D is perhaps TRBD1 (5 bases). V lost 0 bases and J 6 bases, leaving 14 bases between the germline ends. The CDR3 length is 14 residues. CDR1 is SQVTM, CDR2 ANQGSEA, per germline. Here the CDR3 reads CSVEDRGRGPEAFF. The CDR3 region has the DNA TGCAGCGTTGAAGATCGGGGGAGGGGCCCTGAAGCTTTCTTT.

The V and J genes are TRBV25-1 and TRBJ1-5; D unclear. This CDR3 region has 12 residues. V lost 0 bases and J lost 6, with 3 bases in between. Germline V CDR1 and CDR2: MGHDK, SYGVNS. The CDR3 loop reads CASSEYGQPQHF. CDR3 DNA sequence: TGTGCCAGCAGTGAATATGGTCAGCCCCAGCATTTT.

This chain's CDR3 is CATGTSSYEQYV. In nucleotides, the CDR3 is TGTGCCACCGGGACTAGTAGCTACGAGCAGTACGTC. This chain joins TRBV6-6 and TRBJ2-7, with TRBD2 matching 8 bases. V lost 10 bases and J lost 3; bases outside the gene matches: 5. There are 12 residues in the CDR3. The germline gives CDR1 MNHNY, CDR2 SVGAGI (reference sequence).

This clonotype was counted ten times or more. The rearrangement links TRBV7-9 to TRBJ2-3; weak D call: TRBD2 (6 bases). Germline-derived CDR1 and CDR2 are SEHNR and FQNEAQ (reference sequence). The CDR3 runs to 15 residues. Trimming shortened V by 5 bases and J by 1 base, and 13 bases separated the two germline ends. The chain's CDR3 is CASSTTSSGTDTQYF. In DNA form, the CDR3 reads TGTGCCAGCAGCACTACCTCTAGCGGCACAGATACGCAGTATTTT. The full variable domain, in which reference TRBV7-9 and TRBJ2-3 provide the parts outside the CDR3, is DTGVSQNPRHKITKRGQNVTFRCDPISEHNRLYWYRQTLGQGPEFLTYFQNEAQLEKSRLLSDRFSAERPKGSFSTLEIQRTEQGDSAMYLCASSTTSSGTDTQYFGPGTRLTVL.

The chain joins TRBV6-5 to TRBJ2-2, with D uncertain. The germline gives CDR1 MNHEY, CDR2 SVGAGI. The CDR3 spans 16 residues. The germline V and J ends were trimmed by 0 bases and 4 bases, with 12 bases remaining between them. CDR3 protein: CASSYSNALSTGELFF. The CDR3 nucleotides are TGTGCCAGCAGTTACTCGAATGCCCTTTCCACCGGGGAGCTGTTTTTT.

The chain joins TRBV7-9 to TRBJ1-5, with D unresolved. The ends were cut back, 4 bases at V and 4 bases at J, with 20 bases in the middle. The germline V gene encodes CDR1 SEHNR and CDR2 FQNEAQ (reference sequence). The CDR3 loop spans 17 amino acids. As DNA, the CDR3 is TGTGCCAGCAGCTCGTCCCGGGGTACTGACTATAATCAGCCCCAGCATTTT. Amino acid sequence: CASSSSRGTDYNQPQHF.

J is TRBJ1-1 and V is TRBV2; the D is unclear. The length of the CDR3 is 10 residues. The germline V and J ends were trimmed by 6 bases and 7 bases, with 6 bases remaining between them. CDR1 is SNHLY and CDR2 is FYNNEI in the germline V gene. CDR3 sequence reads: CASRGFEAFF. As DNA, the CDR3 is TGTGCCAGCAGGGGATTTGAAGCTTTCTTT.

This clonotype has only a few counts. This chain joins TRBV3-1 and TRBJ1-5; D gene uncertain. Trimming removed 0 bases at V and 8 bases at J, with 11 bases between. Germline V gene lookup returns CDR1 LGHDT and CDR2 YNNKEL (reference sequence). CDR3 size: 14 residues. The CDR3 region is CASSQDPAAEPQHF. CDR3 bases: TGTGCCAGCAGCCAAGATCCAGCGGCGGAGCCCCAGCATTTT.

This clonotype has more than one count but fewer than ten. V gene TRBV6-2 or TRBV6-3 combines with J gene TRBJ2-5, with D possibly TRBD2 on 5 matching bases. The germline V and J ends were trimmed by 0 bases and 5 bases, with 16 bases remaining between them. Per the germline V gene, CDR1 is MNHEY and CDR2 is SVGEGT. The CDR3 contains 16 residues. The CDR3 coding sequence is TGTGCCAGCAGTTACTCCTCGGGGTTTGGTTTGGAGACCCAGTACTTC. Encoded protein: CASSYSSGFGLETQYF.

The CDR3 is CSARDPEFREQFF. The CDR3 coding sequence is TGCAGTGCTAGAGATCCCGAATTTAGGGAGCAGTTCTTC. The genes are TRBV20-1 and TRBJ2-1; D ambiguous. Germline CDR1 and CDR2: DFQATT and SNEGSKA (reference sequence). CDR3 size: 13 residues. V lost 0 bases and J lost 10, with 13 bases in between.

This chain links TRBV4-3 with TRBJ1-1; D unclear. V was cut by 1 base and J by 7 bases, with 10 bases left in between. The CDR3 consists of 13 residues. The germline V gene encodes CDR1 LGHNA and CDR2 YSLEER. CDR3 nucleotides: TGCGCCAGCAGCCAAGCCGGGCGGAGTGAAGCTTTCTTT. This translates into CASSQAGRSEAFF.

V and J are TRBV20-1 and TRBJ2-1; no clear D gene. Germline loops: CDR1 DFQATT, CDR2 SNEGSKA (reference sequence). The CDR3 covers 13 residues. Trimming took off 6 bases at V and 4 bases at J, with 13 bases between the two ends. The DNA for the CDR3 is TGCAGTGCCGTCTCGACTGATTACAATGAGCAGTTCTTC. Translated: CSAVSTDYNEQFF.

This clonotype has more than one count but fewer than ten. The CDR3 DNA reads TGTGCCAGCAGTTTCCCCGCACTAGCGGGGGGGTCGGATACGCAGTATTTT. This gives the protein CASSFPALAGGSDTQYF. The chain joins TRBV28 to TRBJ2-3; 13 nucleotides agree with TRBD2. The CDR3 totals 17 residues. Looked up from germline, CDR1 is MDHEN and CDR2 is SYDVKM. Trimming at V came to 3 bases and at J to 6 bases, leaving 9 bases not matched to a gene.

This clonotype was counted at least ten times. The CDR3 coding sequence is TGTGCCAGCAGCCCGTGGACAGGTCTTAATTCACCCCTCCACTTT. Its protein is CASSPWTGLNSPLHF. This chain connects TRBV7-2 to TRBJ1-6; TRBD1 matches at 7 bases. The CDR3 length is 15 residues. Unmatched junction bases numbered 7, after V lost 5 bases and J lost 6 bases. The germline V gene encodes CDR1 SGHTA and CDR2 FQGNSA.

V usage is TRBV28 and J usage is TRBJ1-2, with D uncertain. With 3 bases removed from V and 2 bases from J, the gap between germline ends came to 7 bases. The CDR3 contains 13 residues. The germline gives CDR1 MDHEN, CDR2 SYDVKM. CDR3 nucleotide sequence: TGTGCCAGCAGTTTTGGGCAGAACTATGGCTACACCTTC. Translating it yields CASSFGQNYGYTF.

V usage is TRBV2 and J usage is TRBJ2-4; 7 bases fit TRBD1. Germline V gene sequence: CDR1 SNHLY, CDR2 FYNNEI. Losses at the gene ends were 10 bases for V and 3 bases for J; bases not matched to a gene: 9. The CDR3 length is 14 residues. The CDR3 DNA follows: TGTGCCAAACAGGGGAACTCGGACAAAAACATTCAGTACTTC. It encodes CAKQGNSDKNIQYF.

The CDR3 spells CASSYSGGDEKLFF. For the CDR3, the DNA is TGTGCCAGCAGTTACTCCGGGGGGGATGAAAAACTGTTTTTT. The chain joins TRBV6-5 to TRBJ1-4; a weak D match, TRBD1 (5 bases). CDR3 length equals 14 residues. The V end lost 0 bases, the J end lost 6 bases, and 8 bases lay between the germline ends. CDR1 MNHEY and CDR2 SVGAGI come from the germline V gene.

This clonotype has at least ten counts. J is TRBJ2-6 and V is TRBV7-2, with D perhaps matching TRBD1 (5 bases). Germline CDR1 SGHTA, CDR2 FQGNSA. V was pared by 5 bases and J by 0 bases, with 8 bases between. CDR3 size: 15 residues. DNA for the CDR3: TGTGCCAGCAGCAAGACAGTCTCTGGGGCCAACGTCCTGACTTTC. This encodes CASSKTVSGANVLTF. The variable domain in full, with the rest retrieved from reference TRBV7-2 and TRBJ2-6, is GAGVSQSPSNKVTEKGKDVELRCDPISGHTALYWYRQSLGQGLEFLIYFQGNSAPDKSGLPSDRFSAERTGGSVSTLTIQRTQQEDSAVYLCASSKTVSGANVLTFGAGSRLTVL.

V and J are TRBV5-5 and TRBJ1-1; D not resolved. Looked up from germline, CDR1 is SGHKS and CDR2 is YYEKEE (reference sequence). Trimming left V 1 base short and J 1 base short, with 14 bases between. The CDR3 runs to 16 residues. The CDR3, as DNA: TGTGCCAGCAGCTTGTCACCTTCCTCGGGGAACACTGAAGCTTTCTTT. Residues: CASSLSPSSGNTEAFF.